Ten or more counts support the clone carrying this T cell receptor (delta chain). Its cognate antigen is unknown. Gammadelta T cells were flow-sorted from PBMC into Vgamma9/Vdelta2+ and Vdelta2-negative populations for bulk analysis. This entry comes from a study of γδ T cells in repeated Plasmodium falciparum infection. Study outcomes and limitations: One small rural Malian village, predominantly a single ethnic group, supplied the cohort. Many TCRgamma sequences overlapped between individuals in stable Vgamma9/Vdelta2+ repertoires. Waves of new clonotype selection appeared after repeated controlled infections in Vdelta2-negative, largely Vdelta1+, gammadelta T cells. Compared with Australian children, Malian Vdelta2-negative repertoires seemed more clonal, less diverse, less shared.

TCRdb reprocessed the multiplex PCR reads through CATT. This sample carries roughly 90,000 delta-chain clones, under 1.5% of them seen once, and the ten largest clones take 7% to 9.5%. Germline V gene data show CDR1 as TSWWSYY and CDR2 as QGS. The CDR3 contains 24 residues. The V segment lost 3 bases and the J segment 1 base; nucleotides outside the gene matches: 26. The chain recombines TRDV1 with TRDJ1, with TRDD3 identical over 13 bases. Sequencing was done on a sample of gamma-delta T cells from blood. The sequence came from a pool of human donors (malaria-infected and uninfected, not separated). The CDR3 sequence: CALGDFNHFPTGGYAPKGTDKLIF. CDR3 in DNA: TGTGCTCTTGGGGACTTCAACCACTTTCCTACTGGGGGATACGCCCCCAAAGGCACCGATAAACTCATCTTT.